Shown below are 2 T cell receptor beta chains from a single sample sequenced in a study of cytomegalovirus exposure and HLA in healthy donors. PCR primers comprised 60 Vbeta and 13 Jbeta primers. Repertoires were generated with immunoSEQ multiplex PCR, while TCRdb's copy carries only in-frame clones and drops some. The table has 90,000 to 130,000 clones, roughly 70% seen once; the top ten hold around 9%. Sequencing input: PBMCs. These receptors were obtained from a man in his thirties or forties in good health and CMV-seropositive.

The CDR3 DNA follows: TGTGCCAGCAGTCTATCAGGGCGGCGGGAGACCCAGTACTTC. Translating it yields CASSLSGRRETQYF. This chain links TRBV28 with TRBJ2-5, with a tentative D call TRBD1 (5 bases). Trimming removed 5 bases at V and 5 bases at J, with 15 bases between. The CDR3 consists of 14 residues. CDR1 and CDR2 (germline): MDHEN, SYDVKM.

This chain uses TRBV29-1 with TRBJ1-5; D is possibly TRBD1 (6 bases). The CDR3 is made up of 14 amino acids. CDR1 is SQVTM, CDR2 ANQGSEA, per germline. With 1 base removed from V and 7 bases from J, the gap between germline ends came to 14 bases. CDR3 sequence (DNA): TGCAGCGTTGAAGTGACGGGGGGGGCCCAGCCCCAGCATTTT. This sequence encodes CSVEVTGGAQPQHF.